This entry lists 8 T cell receptor beta chains sequenced from one sample in a study of blood T cells in healthy people across ages. The second PCR ran about 6 to 11 cycles with a sample-barcoded 5' primer and J-beta primers. TCRdb independently ran MiXCR on the 5' RACE reads; one entry per CDR3 protein. The sample includes around 870,000 distinct CDR3 sequences, 25% to 35% of them seen just once. Material for sequencing was blood. These receptors were obtained from a woman aged 80 or older in good health.

This clonotype has at least ten counts. The chain recombines TRBV7-2 with TRBJ2-1; D is ambiguous. Trimming shortened V by 6 bases and J by 3 bases, and 12 bases separated the two germline ends. The CDR3 consists of 14 residues. CDR1 and CDR2 from the germline V gene are SGHTA and FQGNSA. CDR3 protein: CASRPTVNYNEQFF. CDR3 bases: TGTGCCAGCAGACCTACAGTGAACTACAATGAGCAGTTCTTC.

The chain couples TRBV19 to TRBJ1-5; D possibly corresponds to TRBD1 (5 bases). Trimming removed 7 bases at V and 2 bases at J, with 12 bases between. The CDR3 is 14 residues long. Per the germline V gene, CDR1 is LNHDA and CDR2 is SQIVND (reference sequence). The CDR3 sequence: CASKPRARNQPQHF. The CDR3 coding sequence is TGTGCCAGTAAGCCCAGGGCCCGCAATCAGCCCCAGCATTTT.

In this sample, this clonotype turned up many times. V and J are TRBV25-1 and TRBJ2-5; 8 bases align to TRBD1. Trimming removed 6 bases from V and 7 bases from J; junction bases left unmatched: 10. The length of the CDR3 is 14 residues. Germline CDR1 and CDR2: MGHDK and SYGVNS. This CDR3 is CASRPPGQEGTQYF. The CDR3 DNA is TGTGCCAGCAGGCCCCCGGGACAGGAGGGGACCCAGTACTTC.

Points on this clonotype: A read error is possible here, since a much larger clone lies one base away. The rearrangement links TRBV24-1 to TRBJ2-1; D gene ambiguous. CDR3 length: 13 residues. Germline V gives CDR1 KGHDR, CDR2 SFDVKD. The CDR3 loop reads CAASEYRDNEQFF. CDR3 coding DNA: TGTGCCGCCAGTGAATACCGGGACAATGAGCAGTTCTTC.

There are many counts of this clonotype. The CDR3 DNA reads as TGTGCCACCAGTGACCTGGACAGGGGGCCTGAGACCCAGTACTTC. It encodes CATSDLDRGPETQYF. The chain uses TRBV24-1 and TRBJ2-5; 11 nucleotides line up with TRBD1. Germline V gene lookup returns CDR1 KGHDR and CDR2 SFDVKD. V lost 4 bases to trimming and J lost 5 bases; unmatched junction nucleotides: 5. The CDR3 runs 15 residues.

This clonotype was detected ten times or more. J is TRBJ2-5 and V is TRBV12-3 or TRBV12-4, with unresolved D. This CDR3 has 13 residues. V was pared by 3 bases and J by 5 bases, with 10 bases between. CDR3 coding DNA: TGTGCCAGCAGTTTTTCGGTCGGGGAGACCCAGTACTTC. Translating it yields CASSFSVGETQYF.

This clonotype appeared a few times. The chain joins TRBV6-6 to TRBJ1-1; D is unresolved. V was shortened by 0 bases and J by 0 bases, with 5 bases between the two germline ends. The CDR3 length is 14 residues. Germline V gene lookup returns CDR1 MNHNY and CDR2 SVGAGI (reference sequence). For the CDR3, the DNA is TGTGCCAGCAGTTACTCCGGGATGAACACTGAAGCTTTCTTT. It yields the protein CASSYSGMNTEAFF.

This rearrangement joins TRBV20-1 to TRBJ2-3, with D perhaps TRBD1 or TRBD2 (6 bases each). Germline V gene data show CDR1 as DFQATT and CDR2 as SNEGSKA (reference sequence). V lost 2 bases and J lost 6, with 15 bases in between. This CDR3 is 14 amino acids long. CDR3: CSARKGGGKDTQYF. CDR3 DNA: TGCAGTGCTAGAAAAGGAGGGGGGAAGGATACGCAGTATTTT.